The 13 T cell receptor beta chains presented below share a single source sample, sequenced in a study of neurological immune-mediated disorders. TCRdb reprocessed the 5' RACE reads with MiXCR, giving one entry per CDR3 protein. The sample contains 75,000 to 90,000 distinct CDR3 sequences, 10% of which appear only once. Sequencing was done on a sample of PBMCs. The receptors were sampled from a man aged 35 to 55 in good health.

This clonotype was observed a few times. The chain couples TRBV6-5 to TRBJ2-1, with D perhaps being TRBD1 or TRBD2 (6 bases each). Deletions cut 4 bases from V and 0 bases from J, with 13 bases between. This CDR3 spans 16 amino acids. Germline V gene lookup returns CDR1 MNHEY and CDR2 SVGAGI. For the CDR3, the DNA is TGTGCCAGCAGTTCGAGGGGGGAGTACTCCTACAATGAGCAGTTCTTC. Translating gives CASSSRGEYSYNEQFF.

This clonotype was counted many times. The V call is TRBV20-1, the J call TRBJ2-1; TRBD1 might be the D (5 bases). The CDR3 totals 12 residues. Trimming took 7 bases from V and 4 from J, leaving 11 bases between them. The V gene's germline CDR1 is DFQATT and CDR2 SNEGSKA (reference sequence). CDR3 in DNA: TGCAGTGTTCCGACAGATTACAATGAGCAGTTCTTC. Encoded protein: CSVPTDYNEQFF.

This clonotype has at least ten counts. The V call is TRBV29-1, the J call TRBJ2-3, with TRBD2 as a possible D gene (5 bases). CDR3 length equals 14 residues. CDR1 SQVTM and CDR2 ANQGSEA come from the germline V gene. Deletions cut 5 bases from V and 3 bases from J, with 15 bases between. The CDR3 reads CSVSPLGRTDTQYF. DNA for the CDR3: TGCAGCGTTAGCCCTCTTGGGAGAACAGATACGCAGTATTTT.

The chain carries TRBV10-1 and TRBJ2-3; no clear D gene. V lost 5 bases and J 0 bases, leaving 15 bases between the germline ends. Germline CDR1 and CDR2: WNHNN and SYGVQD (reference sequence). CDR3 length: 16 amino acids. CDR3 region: CASSYVDGSSTDTQYF. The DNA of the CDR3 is TGCGCCAGCAGTTACGTGGACGGCTCTAGCACAGATACGCAGTATTTT.

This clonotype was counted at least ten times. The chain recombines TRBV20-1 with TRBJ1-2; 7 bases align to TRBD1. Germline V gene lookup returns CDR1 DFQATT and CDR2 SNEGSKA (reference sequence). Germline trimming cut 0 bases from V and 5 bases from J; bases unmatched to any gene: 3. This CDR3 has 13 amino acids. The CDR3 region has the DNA TGCAGTGCTAGAGAAGGGGGCGGGTATGGCTACACCTTC. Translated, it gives CSAREGGGYGYTF.

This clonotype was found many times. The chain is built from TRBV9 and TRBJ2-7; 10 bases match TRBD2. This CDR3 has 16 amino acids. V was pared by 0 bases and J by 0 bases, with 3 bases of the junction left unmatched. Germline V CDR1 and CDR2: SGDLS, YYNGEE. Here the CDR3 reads CASSVEPSGSSYEQYF. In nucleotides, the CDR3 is TGTGCCAGCAGCGTAGAACCTAGCGGGAGCTCCTACGAGCAGTACTTC.

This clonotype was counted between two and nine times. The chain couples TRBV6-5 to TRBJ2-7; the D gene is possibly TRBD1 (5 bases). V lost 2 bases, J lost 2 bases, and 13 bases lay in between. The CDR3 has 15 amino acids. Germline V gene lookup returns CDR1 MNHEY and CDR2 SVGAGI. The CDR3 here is CASSYVQGITYEQYF. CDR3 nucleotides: TGTGCCAGCAGTTACGTTCAGGGAATAACCTACGAGCAGTACTTC.

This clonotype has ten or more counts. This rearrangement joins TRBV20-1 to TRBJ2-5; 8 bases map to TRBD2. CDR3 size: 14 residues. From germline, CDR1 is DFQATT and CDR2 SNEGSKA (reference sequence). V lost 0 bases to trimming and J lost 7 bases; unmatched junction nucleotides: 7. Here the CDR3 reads CSARDERGQATQYF. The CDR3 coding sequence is TGCAGTGCTAGAGATGAGCGGGGGCAGGCGACCCAGTACTTC.

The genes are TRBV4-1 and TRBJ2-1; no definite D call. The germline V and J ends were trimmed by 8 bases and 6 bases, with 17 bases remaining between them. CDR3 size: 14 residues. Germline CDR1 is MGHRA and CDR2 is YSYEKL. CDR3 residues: CASASTIGANEQFF. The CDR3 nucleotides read TGCGCCAGCGCCTCTACAATAGGAGCCAATGAGCAGTTCTTC.

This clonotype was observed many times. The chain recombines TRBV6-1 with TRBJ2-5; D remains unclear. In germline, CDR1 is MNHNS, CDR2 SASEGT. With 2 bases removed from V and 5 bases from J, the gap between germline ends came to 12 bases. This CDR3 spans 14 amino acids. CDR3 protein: CASSENWFSETQYF. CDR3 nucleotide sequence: TGTGCCAGCAGTGAAAATTGGTTTTCTGAGACCCAGTACTTC.

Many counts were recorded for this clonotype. Here the CDR3 DNA reads TGCGCCAGCAGCTTCCAGAGTGCAACTAATGAAAAACTGTTTTTT. Translated: CASSFQSATNEKLFF. V and J are TRBV5-1 and TRBJ1-4; no definite D call. The CDR3 runs to 15 residues. The germline V gene has CDR1 SGHRS and CDR2 YFSETQ. Trimming took 2 bases from V and 0 from J, leaving 8 bases between them.

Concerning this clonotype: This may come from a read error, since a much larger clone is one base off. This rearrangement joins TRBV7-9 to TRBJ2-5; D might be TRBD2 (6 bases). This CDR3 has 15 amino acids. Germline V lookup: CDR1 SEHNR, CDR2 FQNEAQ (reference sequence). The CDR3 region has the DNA TGTGCCAGCAGCCTAGTCTGGGGGGAGGAGGAGACCCTGTACTTC. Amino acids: CASSLVWGEEETLYF.

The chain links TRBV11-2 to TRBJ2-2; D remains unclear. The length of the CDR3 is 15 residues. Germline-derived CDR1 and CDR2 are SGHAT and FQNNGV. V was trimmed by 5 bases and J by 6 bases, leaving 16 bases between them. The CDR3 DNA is TGTGCCAGCAGCGTTTTTAGGTGCGTCGCCGGGGAGCTGTTTTTT. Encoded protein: CASSVFRCVAGELFF.